The 2 T cell receptor beta chains reported below all come from one sample, sequenced in a study of cytomegalovirus exposure and HLA in healthy donors. Primers: 60 Vbeta forward and 13 Jbeta reverse. The assay was immunoSEQ multiplex PCR, and TCRdb's table has in-frame clones only and misses some. The table shows almost 85,000 clones, with more than 70% occurring only once. Material: PBMCs. Receptor source: a male donor in good health and CMV-seropositive.

The chain carries TRBV28 and TRBJ2-7, with D perhaps matching TRBD2 (8 bases). Trimming took 5 bases from V and 7 from J, leaving 27 bases between them. The CDR3 is 17 amino acids. Germline-derived CDR1 and CDR2 are MDHEN and SYDVKM. The CDR3 spells CASSTPWGREEDREQYF. CDR3 nucleotides: TGTGCCAGCAGTACCCCCTGGGGGCGGGAGGAGGACAGGGAGCAGTACTTC.

The V call is TRBV5-4, the J call TRBJ2-5; 11 bases align to TRBD2. The germline V gene has CDR1 SGHNT and CDR2 YYREEE (reference sequence). With 4 bases clipped from V and 2 bases from J, the junction kept 4 bases outside the gene matches. The CDR3 spans 15 residues. The CDR3 DNA sequence: TGTGCCAGCAGCCCCCGGACTAGCGGGCAAGAGACCCAGTACTTC. It yields the protein CASSPRTSGQETQYF.